This T cell receptor (beta chain) was captured by sequencing in a study of cytomegalovirus exposure and HLA in healthy donors. CDR3 length equals 20 residues. V lost 2 bases to trimming and J lost 0 bases; unmatched junction nucleotides: 9. In germline, CDR1 is LGHNA, CDR2 YSLEER. PCR employed 60 Vbeta and 13 Jbeta primers. The assay was immunoSEQ multiplex PCR, and TCRdb's table has in-frame clones only and misses some. The sample contains 150,000 or so clones, approximately 70% of which appear only once. Sequencing was carried out using PBMCs. This receptor was taken from a man aged 40-49 years in good health and CMV-seropositive. This chain uses TRBV4-3 with TRBJ2-1; 14 bases match TRBD2. CDR3 in amino acids: CASSQTPGLAGEPSYNEQFF. The CDR3 DNA is TGCGCCAGCAGCCAAACGCCGGGACTAGCGGGAGAGCCCTCCTACAATGAGCAGTTCTTC.